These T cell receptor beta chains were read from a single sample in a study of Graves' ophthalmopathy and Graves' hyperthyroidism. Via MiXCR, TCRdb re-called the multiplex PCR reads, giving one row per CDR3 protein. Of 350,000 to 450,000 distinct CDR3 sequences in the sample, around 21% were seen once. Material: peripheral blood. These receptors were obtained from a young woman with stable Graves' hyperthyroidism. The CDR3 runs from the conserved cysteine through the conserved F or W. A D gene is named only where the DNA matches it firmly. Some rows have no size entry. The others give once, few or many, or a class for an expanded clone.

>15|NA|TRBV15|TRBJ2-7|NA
TGTGCCACCAGCAGAGAAGGGGGGGCATCCTACGAGCAGTACTTC
CATSREGGASYEQYF
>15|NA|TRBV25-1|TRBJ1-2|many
TGTGCCAGCAGCGCGGGAATACAGGGTCGCTATGGCTACACCTTC
CASSAGIQGRYGYTF
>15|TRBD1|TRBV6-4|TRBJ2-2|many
TGTGCCAGCAGCCCCAGGGGGCAGGGCACCGGGGAGCTGTTTTTT
CASSPRGQGTGELFF
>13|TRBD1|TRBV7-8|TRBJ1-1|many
TGTGCCAGCAGCTTAGCCGGGACAGGATTAGCTTTCTTT
CASSLAGTGLAFF
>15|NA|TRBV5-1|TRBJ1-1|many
TGCGCCAGCAGCTTGGCGCCGGGGAGTAACACTGAAGCTTTCTTT
CASSLAPGSNTEAFF
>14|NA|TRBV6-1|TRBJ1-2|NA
TGTGCCAGCAGTGTCCGCGTGAGAAACTATGGCTACACCTTC
CASSVRVRNYGYTF
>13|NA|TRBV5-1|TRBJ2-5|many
TGCGCCAGCCGCTTGGGGGGCGGCGGGGCCGAGTACTTC
CASRLGGGGAEYF
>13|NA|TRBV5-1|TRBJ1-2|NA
TGCGCCAGCAGGGCCGTCACTAATGCAGGTTACACCTTC
CASRAVTNAGYTF
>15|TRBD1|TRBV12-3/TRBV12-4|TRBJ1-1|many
TGTGCCAGCAGGCTGATACAGGGGACGAACACTGAAGCTTTCTTT
CASRLIQGTNTEAFF
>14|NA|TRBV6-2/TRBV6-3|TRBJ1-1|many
TGTGCCAGCAGTCGTGGGGGGTCGAACACTGAAGCTTTCTTT
CASSRGGSNTEAFF
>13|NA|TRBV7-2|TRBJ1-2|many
TGTGCCAGCAGCTTAGAGGGGGTCTATGGCTACACCTTC
CASSLEGVYGYTF
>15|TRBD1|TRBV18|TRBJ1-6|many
TGTGCCAGCTCACCACGGCAGGGGGCGATTTCACCCCTCCACTTT
CASSPRQGAISPLHF
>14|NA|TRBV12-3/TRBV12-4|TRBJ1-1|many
TGTGCCAGCAGTTTGAGGTACATGAACACTGAAGCTTTCTTT
CASSLRYMNTEAFF
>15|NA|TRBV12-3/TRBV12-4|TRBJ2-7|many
TGTGCCAGCAGTTTAGGTTTCAGGGCCTCCTACGAGCAGTACTTC
CASSLGFRASYEQYF
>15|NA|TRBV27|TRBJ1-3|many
TGTGCCAGCAGTTCCTACAGGGCTCCTGGAAACACCATATATTTT
CASSSYRAPGNTIYF
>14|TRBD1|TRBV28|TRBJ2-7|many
TGTGCCAGCAACCCAACGGGACAGCTCTACGAGCAGTACTTC
CASNPTGQLYEQYF
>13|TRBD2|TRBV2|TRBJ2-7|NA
TGTGCCAGCAGTGTGTCCGGGGGGGGTGAGCAGTACTTC
CASSVSGGGEQYF
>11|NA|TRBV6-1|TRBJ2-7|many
TGTGCCAGCATCAAGGAATACGAGCAGTACTTC
CASIKEYEQYF